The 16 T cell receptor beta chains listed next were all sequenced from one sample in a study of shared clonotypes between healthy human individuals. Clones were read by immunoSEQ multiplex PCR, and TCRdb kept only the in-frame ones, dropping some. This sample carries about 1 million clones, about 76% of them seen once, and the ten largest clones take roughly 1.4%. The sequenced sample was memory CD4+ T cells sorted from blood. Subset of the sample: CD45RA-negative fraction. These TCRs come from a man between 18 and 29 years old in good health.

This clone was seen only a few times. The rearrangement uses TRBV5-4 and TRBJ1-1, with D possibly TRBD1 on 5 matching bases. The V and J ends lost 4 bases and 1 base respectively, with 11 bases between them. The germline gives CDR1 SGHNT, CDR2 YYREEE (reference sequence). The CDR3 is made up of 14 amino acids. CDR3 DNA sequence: TGTGCCAGCAGCAGCATGGACAAGAACACTGAAGCTTTCTTT. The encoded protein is CASSSMDKNTEAFF.

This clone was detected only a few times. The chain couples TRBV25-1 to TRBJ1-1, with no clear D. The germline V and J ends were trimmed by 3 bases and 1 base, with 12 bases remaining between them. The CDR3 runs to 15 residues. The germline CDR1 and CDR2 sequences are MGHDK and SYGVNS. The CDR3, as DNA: TGTGCCAGCAGTGATCCTCAGACTGGGAACACTGAAGCTTTCTTT. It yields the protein CASSDPQTGNTEAFF.

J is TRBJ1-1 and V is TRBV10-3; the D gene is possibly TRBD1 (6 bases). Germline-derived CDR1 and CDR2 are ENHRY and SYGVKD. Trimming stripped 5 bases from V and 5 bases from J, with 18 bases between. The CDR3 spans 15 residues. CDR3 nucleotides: TGTGCCATCAGTCCCGGGCCCGAAGGGGGTACTGAAGCTTTCTTT. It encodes CAISPGPEGGTEAFF.

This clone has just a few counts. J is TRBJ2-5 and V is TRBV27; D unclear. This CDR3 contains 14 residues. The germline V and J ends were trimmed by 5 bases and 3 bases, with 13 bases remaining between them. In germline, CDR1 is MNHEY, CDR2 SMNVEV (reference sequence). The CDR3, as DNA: TGTGCCAGCAGTCCCCTGTCCTCTGAAGAGACCCAGTACTTC. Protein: CASSPLSSEETQYF.

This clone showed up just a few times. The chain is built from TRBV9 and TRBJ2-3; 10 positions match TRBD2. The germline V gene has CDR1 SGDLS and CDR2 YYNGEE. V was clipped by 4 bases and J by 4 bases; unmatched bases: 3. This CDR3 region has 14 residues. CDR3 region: CASSSSGSSDTQYF. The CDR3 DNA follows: TGTGCCAGCAGCTCTAGCGGGAGTTCAGATACGCAGTATTTT.

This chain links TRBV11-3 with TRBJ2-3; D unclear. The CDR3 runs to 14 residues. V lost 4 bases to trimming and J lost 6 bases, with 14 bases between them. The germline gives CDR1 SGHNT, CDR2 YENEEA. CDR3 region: CASSSIGSFDTQYF. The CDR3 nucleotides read TGTGCCAGCAGCTCTATTGGATCATTTGATACGCAGTATTTT.

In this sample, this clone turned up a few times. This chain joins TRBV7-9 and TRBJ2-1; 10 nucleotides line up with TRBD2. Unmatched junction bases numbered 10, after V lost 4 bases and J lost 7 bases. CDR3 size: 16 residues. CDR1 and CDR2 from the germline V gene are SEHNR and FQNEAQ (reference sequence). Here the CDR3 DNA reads TGTGCCAGCAGCTGGGAGAGCGGGGGGGCTGGAAATGAGCAGTTCTTC. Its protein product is CASSWESGGAGNEQFF.

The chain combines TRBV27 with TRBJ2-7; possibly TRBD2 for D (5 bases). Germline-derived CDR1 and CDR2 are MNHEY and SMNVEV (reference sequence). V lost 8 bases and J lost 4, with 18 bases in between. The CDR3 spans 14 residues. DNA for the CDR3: TGTGCCAGCGCGCGGGCAGGTCCACCGTACGAGCAGTACTTC. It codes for CASARAGPPYEQYF.

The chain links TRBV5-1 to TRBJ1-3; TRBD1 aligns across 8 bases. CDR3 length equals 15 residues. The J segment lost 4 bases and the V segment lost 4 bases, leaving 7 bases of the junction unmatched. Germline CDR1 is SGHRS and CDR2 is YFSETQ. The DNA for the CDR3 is TGCGCCAGCAGCCCCCGAACAGGGGGAGGAAACACCATATATTTT. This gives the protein CASSPRTGGGNTIYF. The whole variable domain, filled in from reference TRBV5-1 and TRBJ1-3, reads KAGVTQTPRYLIKTRGQQVTLSCSPISGHRSVSWYQQTPGQGLQFLFEYFSETQRNKGNFPGRFSGRQFSNSRSEMNVSTLELGDSALYLCASSPRTGGGNTIYFGEGSWLTVV.

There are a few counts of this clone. CDR3 sequence reads: CASGGVESNIQYF. DNA for the CDR3: TGTGCCAGCGGAGGAGTGGAGTCAAACATTCAGTACTTC. The rearrangement joins TRBV2 to TRBJ2-4, with D possibly being TRBD2 (5 bases). The CDR3 has 13 residues. V lost 8 bases to trimming and J lost 6 bases, with 14 bases between them. The germline V gene encodes CDR1 SNHLY and CDR2 FYNNEI.

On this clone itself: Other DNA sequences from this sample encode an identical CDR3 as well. The DNA for the CDR3 is TGTGCCAGCAGCTTGGACAGAGGCTCCTACGAGCAGTACTTC. It is translated as CASSLDRGSYEQYF. The V gene is TRBV5-4, the J gene TRBJ2-7, with D hard to call. Germline V gives CDR1 SGHNT, CDR2 YYREEE (reference sequence). V shed 0 bases and J shed 0 bases, with 7 bases lying between them. There are 14 residues in the CDR3.

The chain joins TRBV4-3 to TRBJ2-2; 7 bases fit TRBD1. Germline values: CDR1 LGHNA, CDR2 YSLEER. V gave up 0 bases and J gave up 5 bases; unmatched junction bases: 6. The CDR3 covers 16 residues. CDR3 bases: TGCGCCAGCAGCCAAGAAGGGGACAGTAAGACCGGGGAGCTGTTTTTT. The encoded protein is CASSQEGDSKTGELFF.

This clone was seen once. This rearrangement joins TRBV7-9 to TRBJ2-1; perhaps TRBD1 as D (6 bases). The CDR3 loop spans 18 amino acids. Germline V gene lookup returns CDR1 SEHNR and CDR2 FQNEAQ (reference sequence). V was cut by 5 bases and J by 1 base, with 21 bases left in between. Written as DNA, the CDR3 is TGTGCCAGCAGCACCAACCCATGGGGGCAATCATCCTACAATGAGCAGTTCTTC. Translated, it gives CASSTNPWGQSSYNEQFF.

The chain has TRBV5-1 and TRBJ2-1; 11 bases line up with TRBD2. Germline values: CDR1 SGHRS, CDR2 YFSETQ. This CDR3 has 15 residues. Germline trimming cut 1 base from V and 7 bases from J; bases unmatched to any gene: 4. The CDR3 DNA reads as TGCGCCAGCAGCTTGCCTAGCGGGGGGCTGAATGAGCAGTTCTTC. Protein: CASSLPSGGLNEQFF.

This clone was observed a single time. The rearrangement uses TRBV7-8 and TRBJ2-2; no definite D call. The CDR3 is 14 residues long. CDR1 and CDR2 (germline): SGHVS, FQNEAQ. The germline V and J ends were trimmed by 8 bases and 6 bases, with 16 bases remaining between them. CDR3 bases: TGTGCCAGCGAGTCAGTAGGGTTCGCCGGGGAGCTGTTTTTT. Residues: CASESVGFAGELFF.

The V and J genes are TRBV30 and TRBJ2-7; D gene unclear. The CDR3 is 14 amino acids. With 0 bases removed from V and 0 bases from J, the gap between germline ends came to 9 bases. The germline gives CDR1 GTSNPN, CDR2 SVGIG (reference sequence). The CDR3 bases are TGTGCCTGGAGTGTGGGCAGGAACTCCTACGAGCAGTACTTC. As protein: CAWSVGRNSYEQYF.